Following are 30 T cell receptor beta chains from one sample sequenced in a study of synovial regulatory T cells in juvenile arthritis. Some clones are missing from TCRdb's copy, which holds only in-frame ones; the method was immunoSEQ multiplex PCR. Its listing shows roughly 6,400 clones. What was sequenced was Treg cells from blood. Subset defined: remaining (HLA-DR-negative) circulating blood Treg cells. These TCRs come from a donor aged 2-30 years with juvenile idiopathic arthritis.

The chain uses TRBV28 and TRBJ1-3; TCRdb's D call of TRBD1 is untestable without DNA. The CDR3 runs 16 residues. No DNA appears here. The V gene's germline CDR1 is MDHEN and CDR2 SYDVKM. CDR3: CASRPHTGISGNTIYF.

The CDR3 sequence is CASSFAGGPTDTQYF. J is TRBJ2-3 and V is TRBV27; TCRdb calls TRBD2, which cannot be checked without DNA. The length of the CDR3 is 15 residues. No DNA is listed. CDR1 and CDR2 from the germline V gene are MNHEY and SMNVEV (reference sequence).

The chain recombines TRBV5-6 with TRBJ2-5; lacking DNA, the TRBD2 call made by TCRdb goes unchecked. Germline CDR1 SGHDT, CDR2 YYEEEE. The CDR3 covers 13 residues. The record lacks a DNA sequence. The CDR3 is CASTPGLQETQYF.

The CDR3 region is CASSYSAGDNEKLFF. J is TRBJ1-4 and V is TRBV6-5; the D gene TCRdb calls, TRBD1, cannot be checked with no DNA. Per germline, CDR1 MNHEY and CDR2 SVGAGI. The CDR3 length is 15 residues. The record lacks a DNA sequence.

This clone shows up as medium-sized by frequency. The V gene is TRBV6-1, the J gene TRBJ1-5; there is no DNA to check the TCRdb D call of TRBD1. Germline CDR1 is MNHNS and CDR2 is SASEGT. This CDR3 is built from 14 residues. No DNA accompanies this entry. CDR3: CASSVAGSHQPQHF.

The genes are TRBV29-1 and TRBJ2-5; TCRdb names TRBD1, which stays unverified in the absence of DNA. Germline V gene lookup returns CDR1 SQVTM and CDR2 ANQGSEA. The CDR3 sequence is 13 residues long. No DNA is recorded. This CDR3 is CSVDAVWLETQYF. The variable domain in full, completed from reference TRBV29-1 and TRBJ2-5, reads SAVISQKPSRDICQRGTSLTIQCQVDSQVTMMFWYRQQPGQSLTLIATANQGSEATYESGFVIDKFPISRPNLTFSTLTVSNMSPEDSSIYLCSVDAVWLETQYFGPGTRLLVL.

The CDR3 sequence: CASSLYDSYNSPLHF. J is TRBJ1-6 and V is TRBV28. Looked up from germline, CDR1 is MDHEN and CDR2 is SYDVKM. This CDR3 comprises 15 residues. No DNA sequence was recorded.

The rearrangement uses TRBV29-1 and TRBJ1-2. The CDR3 totals 11 residues. The protein alone is recorded here. Germline-derived CDR1 and CDR2 are SQVTM and ANQGSEA. CDR3 sequence reads: CSVGYGGGYTF.

The chain uses TRBV29-1 and TRBJ2-1; TCRdb outputs TRBD1, but without DNA this stays unchecked. The CDR3 extends over 15 amino acids. DNA is not on record. Germline CDR1 reads SQVTM; CDR2 reads ANQGSEA. CDR3 sequence: CSVVGQAPTYNEQFF.

The rearrangement uses TRBV6-1 and TRBJ2-7; TCRdb reports TRBD2, a call that lacks DNA to check it against. This CDR3 is 13 amino acids long. The entry carries no DNA sequence. CDR1 and CDR2 (germline): MNHNS, SASEGT. The CDR3: CASRSGTSGEQYF.

The rearrangement joins TRBV7-2 to TRBJ2-3; the TCRdb call, TRBD2, lacks DNA for checking. Germline V gene data show CDR1 as SGHTA and CDR2 as FQGNSA. This CDR3 comprises 16 residues. The record lacks a DNA sequence. The CDR3 sequence is CASSPHRSGSTDTQYF.

The chain recombines TRBV28 with TRBJ1-5; TCRdb indicates TRBD1, and absent DNA this call remains unverified. The CDR3 extends over 16 amino acids. Only the protein is on record. CDR1 MDHEN and CDR2 SYDVKM come from the germline V gene. CDR3 protein: CASRYGQARSNQPQHF.

This chain joins TRBV4-3 and TRBJ2-1; TCRdb gives TRBD2 as the D gene, but with no DNA this cannot be confirmed. The CDR3 runs 15 residues. The coding DNA is unavailable. In germline, CDR1 is LGHNA, CDR2 YSLEER. The CDR3 sequence is CASSQGRNSYNEQFF.

The J gene is TRBJ1-5, the V gene TRBV7-6. CDR1 SGHVS and CDR2 FNYEAQ come from the germline V gene. This CDR3 has 16 amino acids. DNA is not on record. This CDR3 is CASSPRAGWGNQPQHF.

Its frequency marks this clone as medium-sized (0.01 to 0.1%). The rearrangement uses TRBV7-9 and TRBJ1-5; TCRdb names TRBD1, which stays unverified in the absence of DNA. CDR1 and CDR2 from the germline V gene are SEHNR and FQNEAQ (reference sequence). The CDR3 is made up of 12 amino acids. No DNA appears here. This CDR3 reads CASSFGASPQHF.

This chain joins TRBV5-6 and TRBJ2-3. Germline V lookup: CDR1 SGHDT, CDR2 YYEEEE. The CDR3 loop spans 14 amino acids. No DNA sequence is on record. CDR3 loop: CASSLVFVGDTQYF.

The rearrangement uses TRBV7-2 and TRBJ1-1; TCRdb's assignment of TRBD1 cannot be checked, as there is no DNA. Germline V gene lookup returns CDR1 SGHTA and CDR2 FQGNSA. The CDR3 loop spans 13 amino acids. No DNA was logged. This chain's CDR3 is CASSLLGQGSAFF.

This chain links TRBV19 with TRBJ2-5; TCRdb gives TRBD2 as the D gene, but with no DNA this cannot be confirmed. This CDR3 comprises 17 residues. DNA for this receptor is not on file. Germline V gene sequence: CDR1 LNHDA, CDR2 SQIVND (reference sequence). The CDR3 is CASTPYLVGGRAETQYF.

V and J are TRBV11-3 and TRBJ2-3. Germline V gives CDR1 SGHNT, CDR2 YENEEA. The CDR3 extends over 14 amino acids. Only the protein sequence is given. CDR3 sequence: CASSFGLGVDTQYF.

The V call is TRBV2, the J call TRBJ1-1; TCRdb designates TRBD1, a call that cannot be tested without DNA. The CDR3 runs to 13 residues. Nucleotide data are not available. Germline V gene data show CDR1 as SNHLY and CDR2 as FYNNEI. CDR3: CAGTQGAATEAFF.

This chain links TRBV7-2 with TRBJ2-7; TCRdb reports TRBD1, a call that lacks DNA to check it against. The CDR3 loop spans 13 amino acids. A DNA sequence was not provided. Germline V gene sequence: CDR1 SGHTA, CDR2 FQGNSA. CDR3 sequence: CASSLTRAYEQYF. The full variable domain, rest sourced from reference TRBV7-2 and TRBJ2-7, is GAGVSQSPSNKVTEKGKDVELRCDPISGHTALYWYRQSLGQGLEFLIYFQGNSAPDKSGLPSDRFSAERTGGSVSTLTIQRTQQEDSAVYLCASSLTRAYEQYFGPGTRLTVT.

The CDR3 region is CATSIPGLAGGNEQFF. The chain links TRBV15 to TRBJ2-1; TCRdb's D call, TRBD2, is unchecked because there is no DNA. This CDR3 comprises 16 residues. Nucleotide data are not available. The germline V gene has CDR1 LNHNV and CDR2 YYDKDF (reference sequence). The full variable domain, rest sourced from reference TRBV15 and TRBJ2-1, is DAMVIQNPRYQVTQFGKPVTLSCSQTLNHNVMYWYQQKSSQAPKLLFHYYDKDFNNEADTPDNFQSRRPNTSFCFLDIRSPGLGDTAMYLCATSIPGLAGGNEQFFGPGTRLTVL.

The rearrangement joins TRBV6-5 to TRBJ1-3; TCRdb outputs TRBD1, but without DNA this stays unchecked. CDR3 length: 13 residues. No DNA appears here. From germline, CDR1 is MNHEY and CDR2 SVGAGI. This chain's CDR3 is CASSWTGGNTIYF.

This CDR3 reads CALEGYEKLFF. The rearrangement links TRBV27 to TRBJ1-4. The germline V gene has CDR1 MNHEY and CDR2 SMNVEV (reference sequence). The CDR3 sequence is 11 residues long. The record lacks a DNA sequence.

The genes are TRBV5-1 and TRBJ2-5; TCRdb's D call, TRBD1, is unchecked because there is no DNA. Germline V gives CDR1 SGHRS, CDR2 YFSETQ. The CDR3 length is 16 residues. DNA is not recorded here. This CDR3 reads CASSLGGTGVQETQYF.

The rearrangement joins TRBV11-2 to TRBJ2-1; TCRdb names TRBD2, which stays unverified in the absence of DNA. The CDR3 totals 13 residues. The entry carries no DNA sequence. Germline V gene data show CDR1 as SGHAT and CDR2 as FQNNGV. CDR3: CASSPTSGSSQFF.

The chain combines TRBV20-1 with TRBJ2-1. CDR1 is DFQATT and CDR2 is SNEGSKA in the germline V gene (reference sequence). The length of the CDR3 is 10 residues. Nucleotide data are not available. The CDR3 spells CSAIRDQGVF.

The J gene is TRBJ1-2, the V gene TRBV28. The V gene's germline CDR1 is MDHEN and CDR2 SYDVKM. The CDR3 runs 13 residues. DNA is not on record. The CDR3 loop is CASGEGLFYGYTF.

The chain has TRBV4-1 and TRBJ1-3. The CDR3 has 16 residues. No DNA is listed. The germline CDR1 and CDR2 sequences are MGHRA and YSYEKL. CDR3 sequence reads: CASSQESVPSGNTIYF.

This chain connects TRBV6-6 to TRBJ2-5; TCRdb gives TRBD1 as the D gene, but with no DNA this cannot be confirmed. The CDR3 is made up of 14 amino acids. Only the protein is available. The germline V gene has CDR1 MNHNY and CDR2 SVGAGI (reference sequence). CDR3 protein: CASSPGGTKETQYF.